This passage covers 32 T cell receptor beta chains from one sample sequenced in a study of cytomegalovirus exposure and HLA in healthy donors. The study ran its PCR with 60 Vbeta and 13 Jbeta primers. The repertoire was sequenced with immunoSEQ multiplex PCR; TCRdb's copy has only in-frame clones and lacks some. This repertoire includes 25,000 to 40,000 clones. The sample was PBMCs. Every receptor here comes from a female donor in good health and CMV-seronegative.

The chain recombines TRBV23-1 with TRBJ2-7; 8 nucleotides agree with TRBD1. TRBV23-1 is reported as an ORF; its role is uncertain. The CDR3 length is 15 residues. V was pared by 2 bases and J by 2 bases, with 5 bases of the junction left unmatched. CDR3 nucleotide sequence: TGCGCCAGCAGTCAACCCCCGGGACAGGCCTACGAGCAGTACTTC. Its translation is CASSQPPGQAYEQYF.

The chain combines TRBV2 with TRBJ1-1, with TRBD1 as a possible D gene (5 bases). Germline V gene data show CDR1 as SNHLY and CDR2 as FYNNEI. There are 14 residues in the CDR3. V shed 6 bases and J shed 1 base, with 12 bases lying between them. The DNA for the CDR3 is TGTGCCAGCAGGACGGAGGGGAGGAACACTGAAGCTTTCTTT. Encoded protein: CASRTEGRNTEAFF.

The chain combines TRBV15 with TRBJ1-2, with 7 bases identical to TRBD1. Germline V gives CDR1 LNHNV, CDR2 YYDKDF (reference sequence). V lost 0 bases to trimming and J lost 2 bases; unmatched junction nucleotides: 6. This CDR3 contains 16 residues. The CDR3 loop reads CATSRDRTQGNYGYTF. The CDR3 DNA is TGTGCCACCAGCAGAGATCGAACACAGGGGAACTATGGCTACACCTTC.

V is TRBV18 and J is TRBJ1-6; a possible D gene is TRBD1 (5 bases). Germline values: CDR1 KGHSH, CDR2 LQKENI. Trimming removed 6 bases from V and 7 bases from J, with 16 bases in between. The CDR3 covers 15 residues. The CDR3 sequence is CASSPAWGLNSPLHF. DNA for the CDR3: TGTGCCAGCTCGCCCGCATGGGGCCTCAATTCACCCCTCCACTTT.

The chain carries TRBV6-1 and TRBJ1-3; D remains ambiguous. Trimming took 3 bases from V and 0 from J, leaving 12 bases between them. CDR1 is MNHNS and CDR2 is SASEGT in the germline V gene. This CDR3 spans 16 amino acids. DNA of the CDR3: TGTGCCAGCAGTGATGGCGGAGCGTACTCTGGAAACACCATATATTTT. The encoded protein is CASSDGGAYSGNTIYF.

This rearrangement joins TRBV29-1 to TRBJ2-7; the match to TRBD1 covers 10 bases. Germline CDR1 reads SQVTM; CDR2 reads ANQGSEA. There are 13 residues in the CDR3. The V and J ends lost 4 bases and 6 bases, in that order; junction bases with no gene match: 6. The chain's CDR3 is CSVGLGQGIEQYF. CDR3 in DNA: TGCAGCGTTGGCTTGGGACAGGGGATCGAGCAGTACTTC.

The J gene is TRBJ2-5, the V gene TRBV5-4; TRBD2 is a possible D gene (6 bases). Trimming removed 5 bases from V and 3 bases from J, with 8 bases in between. Germline V gene sequence: CDR1 SGHNT, CDR2 YYREEE (reference sequence). The CDR3 spans 12 residues. CDR3 sequence reads: CASRGGEETQYF. In DNA form, the CDR3 reads TGTGCCAGCAGGGGGGGTGAAGAGACCCAGTACTTC.

This chain connects TRBV19 to TRBJ1-5; D unclear. V lost 5 bases to trimming and J lost 7 bases, with 15 bases between them. CDR1 is LNHDA and CDR2 is SQIVND in the germline V gene (reference sequence). This CDR3 region has 14 residues. Written as DNA, the CDR3 is TGTGCCAGTAGTGTCCGAACGAGGGAACAGCCCCAGCATTTT. It encodes CASSVRTREQPQHF.

This rearrangement joins TRBV27 to TRBJ1-1; TRBD1 matches 7 bases. This CDR3 comprises 11 residues. CDR1 and CDR2 from the germline V gene are MNHEY and SMNVEV (reference sequence). The CDR3 DNA reads as TGTGCTCGAGGGGGCGCGACTGAAGCTTTCTTT. This codes for CARGGATEAFF.

The V and J genes are TRBV7-6 and TRBJ1-1; the D gene is possibly TRBD1 (5 bases). V dropped 0 bases and J dropped 4 bases, with 12 bases sitting between them. Germline V lookup: CDR1 SGHVS, CDR2 FNYEAQ. The CDR3 runs 15 residues. The CDR3 DNA follows: TGTGCCAGCAGCTTAGCGTCGGGGGGTAGCACTGAAGCTTTCTTT. Protein product: CASSLASGGSTEAFF.

The genes are TRBV19 and TRBJ1-5; possibly TRBD1 for D (6 bases). V was shortened by 7 bases and J by 7 bases, with 20 bases between the two germline ends. This CDR3 spans 15 amino acids. The germline CDR1 and CDR2 sequences are LNHDA and SQIVND (reference sequence). In nucleotides, the CDR3 is TGTGCCAGTACCGAAAAACCCCAGGGGTGGCAGCCCCAGCATTTT. Its translation is CASTEKPQGWQPQHF.

The V gene is TRBV20-1, the J gene TRBJ2-7, with D unclear. CDR3 length: 11 residues. V was shortened by 4 bases and J by 3 bases, with 7 bases between the two germline ends. Germline CDR1 and CDR2: DFQATT and SNEGSKA (reference sequence). The CDR3 region is CSATPVYEQYF. The CDR3 DNA reads TGCAGTGCTACTCCGGTCTACGAGCAGTACTTC.

The CDR3 DNA follows: TGTGCCAGCAGCGTAGAAGACAGGGTAGGGACTGAAGCTTTCTTT. The encoded protein is CASSVEDRVGTEAFF. V and J are TRBV9 and TRBJ1-1; 7 bases match TRBD1. The CDR3 length is 15 residues. Looked up from germline, CDR1 is SGDLS and CDR2 is YYNGEE. Trimming cost V 0 bases and J 5 bases; bases outside gene matches: 7.

V gene TRBV6-5 combines with J gene TRBJ1-2; D unresolved. The V end lost 5 bases, the J end lost 0 bases, and 10 bases lay between the germline ends. The CDR3 has 14 amino acids. The germline CDR1 and CDR2 sequences are MNHEY and SVGAGI. In DNA, the CDR3 is TGTGCCAGCAGTCGCCAGGCCGCTAACTATGGCTACACCTTC. Encoded protein: CASSRQAANYGYTF.

The V call is TRBV7-9, the J call TRBJ2-5; TRBD1 is a possible D gene (6 bases). Germline lookup yields CDR1 SEHNR and CDR2 FQNEAQ (reference sequence). Trimming cost V 5 bases and J 1 base, with 11 bases left between them. The CDR3 sequence is 14 residues long. CDR3 bases: TGTGCCAGCAGCGGACAGTCCTTCCAAGAGACCCAGTACTTC. Residues: CASSGQSFQETQYF.

The rearrangement uses TRBV5-6 and TRBJ1-4, with 9 bases matching TRBD1. In germline, CDR1 is SGHDT, CDR2 YYEEEE. Trimming took 0 bases from V and 4 from J; bases not matched to a gene: 1. The CDR3 spans 15 residues. CDR3 in amino acids: CASSLEDRGNEKLFF. Here the CDR3 DNA reads TGTGCCAGCAGCTTGGAGGACAGGGGTAATGAAAAACTGTTTTTT.

The gene calls are TRBV7-9 and TRBJ1-1; TRBD1 matches at 7 bases. Germline CDR1 SEHNR, CDR2 FQNEAQ (reference sequence). CDR3 length equals 12 residues. J lost 9 bases, V lost 5 bases, and 6 bases had no gene match. CDR3 in DNA: TGTGCCAGCAGCCCGACAGGGTATAAAGCTTTCTTT. Its translation: CASSPTGYKAFF.

V usage is TRBV29-1 and J usage is TRBJ2-5; tentative D call: TRBD2 (5 bases). Germline V gives CDR1 SQVTM, CDR2 ANQGSEA. This CDR3 has 15 amino acids. Deletions cut 4 bases from V and 3 bases from J, with 18 bases between. The CDR3 DNA reads as TGCAGCGTTGGACGGGGTGCACTTATGAAAGAGACCCAGTACTTC. Protein: CSVGRGALMKETQYF.

DNA of the CDR3: TGTGCCAGCAGCTTCTACCCCCCCGGGGTTTCCCCCACAGATACGCAGTATTTT. It yields the protein CASSFYPPGVSPTDTQYF. This chain uses TRBV11-2 with TRBJ2-3, with TRBD2 as a possible D gene (5 bases). The germline CDR1 and CDR2 sequences are SGHAT and FQNNGV. The CDR3 totals 18 residues. V lost 3 bases and J lost 2, with 21 bases in between.

This chain joins TRBV5-1 and TRBJ2-3; 8 bases match TRBD1. V dropped 1 base and J dropped 7; count of bases not matched to a gene: 11. CDR3 length equals 16 residues. Germline values: CDR1 SGHRS, CDR2 YFSETQ. The CDR3: CASSLSWAGGDNTQYF. The CDR3 DNA reads TGCGCCAGCAGCTTGAGTTGGGCAGGGGGCGACAATACGCAGTATTTT.

The rearrangement links TRBV7-2 to TRBJ2-1, with 11 positions matching TRBD2. The CDR3 runs to 18 residues. V was clipped by 5 bases and J by 5 bases; unmatched bases: 14. The germline CDR1 and CDR2 sequences are SGHTA and FQGNSA. The CDR3 loop reads CASSPKSIAGGYNNEQFF. Written as DNA, the CDR3 is TGTGCCAGCAGCCCGAAGTCCATAGCGGGGGGGTACAACAATGAGCAGTTCTTC.

The rearrangement joins TRBV9 to TRBJ2-5, with a tentative D call TRBD2 (6 bases). Germline-derived CDR1 and CDR2 are SGDLS and YYNGEE. The length of the CDR3 is 16 residues. V dropped 4 bases and J dropped 5 bases, with 21 bases sitting between them. The CDR3 reads CASSPNPGSGRETQYF. The CDR3 DNA follows: TGTGCCAGCAGCCCCAACCCGGGAAGCGGGCGTGAGACCCAGTACTTC.

The rearrangement joins TRBV9 to TRBJ2-3; no clear D. The CDR3 totals 12 residues. Germline V lookup: CDR1 SGDLS, CDR2 YYNGEE. The V end was cut by 5 bases, the J end by 3 bases, with 7 bases between. The CDR3 coding sequence is TGTGCCAGCAGTAGTCGGACAGATACGCAGTATTTT. Its protein product is CASSSRTDTQYF.

This chain uses TRBV9 with TRBJ1-2; 7 nucleotides match TRBD1. The CDR3 runs 15 residues. Unmatched junction bases numbered 6, after V lost 4 bases and J lost 0 bases. CDR1 SGDLS and CDR2 YYNGEE come from the germline V gene. CDR3 bases: TGTGCCAGCAGCCCCTGGGACAGCTCTAACTATGGCTACACCTTC. Residues: CASSPWDSSNYGYTF.

This rearrangement joins TRBV7-3 to TRBJ2-3; 10 bases agree with TRBD2. The CDR3 runs 18 residues. Germline lookup yields CDR1 SGHTA and CDR2 FQGTGA. Trimming took 0 bases from V and 0 from J; bases not matched to a gene: 6. CDR3 DNA: TGTGCCAGCAGCTTAACTAGCGGGGGGTCGGGTAGCACAGATACGCAGTATTTT. Protein sequence: CASSLTSGGSGSTDTQYF.

The genes are TRBV18 and TRBJ2-2, with D possibly TRBD2 on 6 matching bases. Germline assignment: CDR1 KGHSH and CDR2 LQKENI. CDR3 length: 15 amino acids. V lost 6 bases and J lost 2, with 13 bases in between. The CDR3 coding sequence is TGTGCCAGCTCGGGGACTCCCGACAACACCGGGGAGCTGTTTTTT. Encoded protein: CASSGTPDNTGELFF.

The rearrangement joins TRBV7-2 to TRBJ2-7; 11 nucleotides match TRBD2. Germline V gives CDR1 SGHTA, CDR2 FQGNSA. After removal of 5 bases from V and 7 bases from J, the junction contained 13 bases not matched to a gene. The CDR3 runs to 16 residues. CDR3 nucleotides: TGTGCCAGCAGCCACTCCCAACTAGCGGGGGATAGGGAGCAGTACTTC. It specifies CASSHSQLAGDREQYF.

The rearrangement joins TRBV7-9 to TRBJ2-5, with D tentatively TRBD1 (6 bases). The better agreement between TRBJ2-7 and the DNA end casts doubt on the J call. The CDR3 extends over 16 amino acids. Per germline, CDR1 SEHNR and CDR2 FQNEAQ (reference sequence). The CDR3 sequence is CASSLGAAGVAYEQYF. For the CDR3, the DNA is TGTGCCAGCAGCTTAGGGGCGGCAGGGGTGGCCTACGAGCAGTACTTC.

The chain carries TRBV7-2 and TRBJ2-7, with D perhaps TRBD1 (7 bases). Trimming removed 1 base from V and 6 bases from J, with 16 bases in between. The CDR3 covers 15 residues. CDR1 and CDR2 from the germline V gene are SGHTA and FQGNSA. The CDR3 DNA is TGTGCCAGCAGCTTAGTGATTGTCAGGGGGGTCGAGCAGTACTTC. Protein sequence: CASSLVIVRGVEQYF.

The rearrangement uses TRBV6-5 and TRBJ2-7, with D tentatively TRBD1 (6 bases). V dropped 6 bases and J dropped 3 bases, with 12 bases sitting between them. The germline V gene encodes CDR1 MNHEY and CDR2 SVGAGI. This CDR3 comprises 13 residues. CDR3 loop: CASSRDIYYEQYF. The DNA for the CDR3 is TGTGCCAGCAGCCGGGACATATACTACGAGCAGTACTTC.

This rearrangement joins TRBV5-1 to TRBJ2-3; D is perhaps TRBD2 (7 bases). The V and J ends lost 4 bases and 5 bases respectively, with 20 bases between them. CDR3 length: 16 amino acids. Germline V CDR1 and CDR2: SGHRS, YFSETQ. CDR3 residues: CASSGGGGPLVDTQYF. The CDR3 nucleotides read TGCGCCAGCAGCGGAGGGGGGGGGCCCCTGGTAGATACGCAGTATTTT. Full variable domain (missing parts from reference TRBV5-1 and TRBJ2-3): KAGVTQTPRYLIKTRGQQVTLSCSPISGHRSVSWYQQTPGQGLQFLFEYFSETQRNKGNFPGRFSGRQFSNSRSEMNVSTLELGDSALYLCASSGGGGPLVDTQYFGPGTRLTVL.

V is TRBV7-3 and J is TRBJ2-5, with D maybe TRBD2 (6 bases). The CDR3 extends over 15 amino acids. Germline CDR1 and CDR2: SGHTA and FQGTGA. V dropped 5 bases and J dropped 4 bases, with 17 bases sitting between them. The CDR3 DNA follows: TGTGCCAGCAGCGCATCGGGGGTTCTCCCAGAGACCCAGTACTTC. Amino acids: CASSASGVLPETQYF.